The 26 T cell receptor beta chains listed next were all sequenced from one sample in a study of T cell responses to AZD1222 COVID-19 vaccine. The assay was immunoSEQ multiplex PCR, and TCRdb's table has in-frame clones only and misses some. This table has roughly 100,000 clones, about 89% appearing once. The source was peripheral blood, collected 28 days after the second AZD1222 dose. The receptors come from an adult who received the AZD1222 COVID-19 vaccine.

The chain joins TRBV29-1 to TRBJ2-7, with D maybe TRBD1 (5 bases). The CDR3 has 12 residues. From germline, CDR1 is SQVTM and CDR2 ANQGSEA. Trimming shortened V by 8 bases and J by 2 bases, and 13 bases separated the two germline ends. The CDR3 spells CSTRLGPYEQYF. The CDR3 region has the DNA TGCAGCACAAGATTGGGGCCCTACGAGCAGTACTTC.

V gene TRBV6-1 combines with J gene TRBJ2-1; TRBD2 matches 8 bases. Germline V gene lookup returns CDR1 MNHNS and CDR2 SASEGT. The J segment lost 2 bases and the V segment lost 6 bases, leaving 6 bases of the junction unmatched. The CDR3 runs to 15 residues. CDR3 amino acids: CASRVSGRTYNEQFF. Written as DNA, the CDR3 is TGTGCCAGCAGGGTAAGCGGGAGAACCTACAATGAGCAGTTCTTC.

The V and J genes are TRBV18 and TRBJ2-7; 7 positions agree with TRBD2. V gave up 3 bases and J gave up 3 bases; unmatched junction bases: 5. CDR1 and CDR2 from the germline V gene are KGHSH and LQKENI. CDR3 length equals 14 residues. The CDR3 DNA sequence: TGTGCCAGCTCACCTAACGGGGAGGGCTACGAGCAGTACTTC. Translation: CASSPNGEGYEQYF.

This sequence joins TRBV7-9 and TRBJ1-1; 8 bases are shared with TRBD1. After removal of 4 bases from V and 3 bases from J, the junction contained 7 bases not matched to a gene. Germline-derived CDR1 and CDR2 are SEHNR and FQNEAQ (reference sequence). CDR3 size: 15 residues. This CDR3 is CASSYGQGAYTEAFF. In DNA form, the CDR3 reads TGTGCCAGCAGCTACGGCCAGGGGGCATACACTGAAGCTTTCTTT.

The chain combines TRBV19 with TRBJ2-1, with TRBD2 as a possible D gene (7 bases). The V end lost 7 bases, the J end lost 7 bases, and 20 bases lay between the germline ends. The CDR3 covers 15 residues. Germline CDR1 is LNHDA and CDR2 is SQIVND (reference sequence). CDR3 nucleotide sequence: TGTGCCAGTAAGACTAATGAGGGGGGGACAAATGAGCAGTTCTTC. Residues: CASKTNEGGTNEQFF.

In nucleotides, the CDR3 is TGTGCCAGCTGGACAGGCGAATCAACTAATGAAAAACTGTTTTTT. This sequence encodes CASWTGESTNEKLFF. The rearrangement joins TRBV28 to TRBJ1-4, with 7 positions matching TRBD1. The CDR3 length is 15 residues. The germline gives CDR1 MDHEN, CDR2 SYDVKM. V trimming: 8 bases; J trimming: 0 bases; junction bases outside the gene matches: 6.

The chain carries TRBV6-5 and TRBJ1-2; 7 bases align to TRBD1. J gave up 7 bases and V 5 bases, and 7 bases lay outside the gene matches. The CDR3 is made up of 13 amino acids. CDR1 and CDR2 (germline): MNHEY, SVGAGI. CDR3 nucleotide sequence: TGTGCCAGCAGTACCGGGACAGAGTTTGGCTACACCTTC. Protein sequence: CASSTGTEFGYTF.

The V gene is TRBV10-3, the J gene TRBJ1-1; tentatively, D is TRBD1 (6 bases). From germline, CDR1 is ENHRY and CDR2 SYGVKD. V shed 11 bases and J shed 1 base, with 14 bases lying between them. This CDR3 spans 13 amino acids. The CDR3 spells CAARQDQNTEAFF. CDR3 nucleotides: TGTGCCGCAAGACAGGATCAGAACACTGAAGCTTTCTTT.

This clone was found once. The chain carries TRBV2 and TRBJ1-1; D perhaps matches TRBD1 (6 bases). V gave up 4 bases and J gave up 3 bases, with 15 bases separating them. The CDR3 contains 15 residues. CDR1 is SNHLY and CDR2 is FYNNEI in the germline V gene. The CDR3 DNA sequence: TGTGCCAGCAGTGTGTCTCTACAGGGATACACTGAAGCTTTCTTT. Its translation: CASSVSLQGYTEAFF.

The genes are TRBV29-1 and TRBJ2-3; 9 bases agree with TRBD1. Trimming took 6 bases from V and 4 from J; bases not matched to a gene: 11. The germline gives CDR1 SQVTM, CDR2 ANQGSEA. The CDR3 has 15 amino acids. The CDR3 loop is CSVVLTGGIADTQYF. The CDR3 region has the DNA TGCAGCGTGGTCCTGACAGGGGGGATCGCAGATACGCAGTATTTT.

V is TRBV7-2 and J is TRBJ1-5; no firm D call. V shed 1 base and J shed 4 bases, with 5 bases lying between them. Per germline, CDR1 SGHTA and CDR2 FQGNSA. The CDR3 is 13 amino acids. The CDR3 spells CASSLGENQPQHF. For the CDR3, the DNA is TGTGCCAGCAGCTTAGGGGAGAATCAGCCCCAGCATTTT.

This rearrangement joins TRBV9 to TRBJ2-3; no firm D call. V gave up 0 bases and J gave up 0 bases, with 8 bases separating them. Germline loops: CDR1 SGDLS, CDR2 YYNGEE. There are 15 residues in the CDR3. The CDR3 protein is CASSVDPVSTDTQYF. In DNA form, the CDR3 reads TGTGCCAGCAGCGTAGATCCGGTAAGCACAGATACGCAGTATTTT.

The chain is built from TRBV5-6 and TRBJ2-1, with D tentatively TRBD1 (5 bases). Trimming cost V 1 base and J 8 bases, with 19 bases left between them. The CDR3 has 16 amino acids. Germline V gene lookup returns CDR1 SGHDT and CDR2 YYEEEE. The CDR3 coding sequence is TGTGCCAGCAGCTTGTTAGGGGAAAGGGGTTTCGATGAGCAGTTCTTC. It translates to CASSLLGERGFDEQFF.

This clone was seen only once. V usage is TRBV6-2 or TRBV6-3 and J usage is TRBJ1-5, with 8 bases identical to TRBD1. J was trimmed by 2 bases and V by 5 bases; bases with no gene match: 8. This CDR3 is 16 amino acids long. CDR1 and CDR2 (germline): MNHEY, SVGEGT. The CDR3 loop reads CASSVQGARGNQPQHF. Written as DNA, the CDR3 is TGTGCCAGCAGTGTCCAGGGGGCGCGAGGCAATCAGCCCCAGCATTTT.

The chain couples TRBV7-9 to TRBJ2-7; 7 bases fit TRBD2. The V segment lost 5 bases and the J segment 0 bases; nucleotides outside the gene matches: 13. CDR1 SEHNR and CDR2 FQNEAQ come from the germline V gene (reference sequence). The CDR3 covers 17 residues. The CDR3 coding sequence is TGTGCCAGCAGCCTACGCGGCGGGGGTGACAGCTCCTACGAGCAGTACTTC. It yields the protein CASSLRGGGDSSYEQYF. Complete variable domain (other parts from reference TRBV7-9 and TRBJ2-7): DTGVSQNPRHKITKRGQNVTFRCDPISEHNRLYWYRQTLGQGPEFLTYFQNEAQLEKSRLLSDRFSAERPKGSFSTLEIQRTEQGDSAMYLCASSLRGGGDSSYEQYFGPGTRLTVT.

The V call is TRBV6-5, the J call TRBJ1-2, with a possible D match to TRBD1 (6 bases). Germline V gives CDR1 MNHEY, CDR2 SVGAGI. The CDR3 has 15 amino acids. Trimming took 5 bases from V and 7 from J, leaving 20 bases between them. CDR3: CASSLSGTARGGYTF. CDR3 bases: TGTGCCAGCAGTCTATCCGGGACGGCCAGGGGTGGCTACACCTTC.

This clone was observed a single time. The genes are TRBV7-2 and TRBJ1-3, with 7 bases identical to TRBD1. CDR1 is SGHTA, CDR2 FQGNSA, per germline. With V trimmed by 5 bases and J by 4 bases, 2 bases remained unmatched. This CDR3 spans 13 amino acids. The CDR3 region is CASSADRGNTIYF. The CDR3 nucleotides are TGTGCCAGCAGCGCGGACAGGGGAAACACCATATATTTT.

The chain uses TRBV10-3 and TRBJ2-3; D is perhaps TRBD2 (6 bases). Germline V gives CDR1 ENHRY, CDR2 SYGVKD. This CDR3 comprises 13 residues. Trimming stripped 7 bases from V and 1 base from J, with 9 bases between. This CDR3 is CAITASGTDTQYF. DNA of the CDR3: TGTGCCATCACGGCTAGCGGCACAGATACGCAGTATTTT.

The CDR3 loop reads CASSQGIRGYTF. DNA of the CDR3: TGTGCCAGCAGTCAGGGGATTAGGGGCTACACCTTC. The chain is built from TRBV6-5 and TRBJ1-2; perhaps TRBD1 as D (6 bases). In germline, CDR1 is MNHEY, CDR2 SVGAGI. Trimming took 5 bases from V and 8 from J, leaving 12 bases between them. This CDR3 contains 12 residues.

The genes are TRBV6-5 and TRBJ2-5; 14 bases are shared with TRBD2. Germline V lookup: CDR1 MNHEY, CDR2 SVGAGI. V lost 2 bases, J lost 9 bases, and 5 bases stayed unmatched. This CDR3 contains 15 residues. The CDR3 region is CASSYISTSGGAQYF. The CDR3 region has the DNA TGTGCCAGCAGTTACATTTCGACTAGCGGGGGGGCCCAGTACTTC.

This clone appeared once. The V call is TRBV27, the J call TRBJ2-7, with no clear D. CDR3 length: 14 residues. In germline, CDR1 is MNHEY, CDR2 SMNVEV (reference sequence). V lost 4 bases, J lost 4 bases, and 14 bases lay in between. The CDR3 reads CASSSRSPQYEQYF. CDR3 in DNA: TGTGCCAGCAGTTCCAGGTCCCCCCAATACGAGCAGTACTTC.

The V gene is TRBV7-2, the J gene TRBJ2-5; no clear D gene. V lost 6 bases to trimming and J lost 5 bases, with 10 bases between them. The CDR3 extends over 12 amino acids. CDR1 SGHTA and CDR2 FQGNSA come from the germline V gene. CDR3 region: CASSSIWETQYF. The CDR3 DNA reads TGTGCCAGCAGTTCGATCTGGGAGACCCAGTACTTC.

The count of this clone is one. This rearrangement joins TRBV6-1 to TRBJ1-1; tentative D call: TRBD1 (5 bases). Looked up from germline, CDR1 is MNHNS and CDR2 is SASEGT. This CDR3 is built from 14 residues. The ends were cut back, 10 bases at V and 1 base at J, with 16 bases in the middle. CDR3 loop: CATMGRTKNTEAFF. The CDR3 DNA reads TGTGCCACCATGGGGAGGACAAAGAACACTGAAGCTTTCTTT.

The chain combines TRBV6-6 with TRBJ2-5; 8 nucleotides match TRBD1. The CDR3 sequence is 15 residues long. Germline CDR1 is MNHNY and CDR2 is SVGAGI (reference sequence). Losses at the gene ends were 2 bases for V and 1 base for J; bases not matched to a gene: 3. Here the CDR3 reads CASSYPGTGQETQYF. The CDR3 DNA sequence: TGTGCCAGCAGTTACCCAGGGACAGGCCAAGAGACCCAGTACTTC.

CDR3 coding DNA: TGTGCCAGCAGCGTAGGGGGAAGACGGGCTGAAAAACTGTTTTTT. Residues: CASSVGGRRAEKLFF. The V call is TRBV9, the J call TRBJ1-4; D is unresolved. The CDR3 extends over 15 amino acids. CDR1 is SGDLS, CDR2 YYNGEE, per germline. V shed 0 bases and J shed 7 bases, with 13 bases lying between them.

The chain links TRBV11-2 to TRBJ1-4; D unclear. This CDR3 is built from 15 residues. V was cut by 5 bases and J by 0 bases, with 10 bases left in between. The V gene's germline CDR1 is SGHAT and CDR2 FQNNGV. The CDR3 sequence is CASSPGATTNEKLFF. CDR3 DNA: TGTGCCAGCAGCCCGGGAGCAACAACTAATGAAAAACTGTTTTTT.